This paragraph reports one T cell receptor (beta chain). The CDR3 is 15 amino acids. Germline assignment: CDR1 LGHNA and CDR2 YSLEER. V lost 0 bases and J lost 6, with 12 bases in between. This entry is derived from a study of Ad26.COV2.S vaccination and SARS-CoV-2 variants. Clones were read by immunoSEQ multiplex PCR, and TCRdb kept only the in-frame ones, dropping some. The repertoire holds around 140,000 clones, with roughly 90% as singletons. V gene TRBV4-3 combines with J gene TRBJ2-4; a weak D match, TRBD2 (6 bases). The sample consisted of peripheral blood, taken after recovery from COVID-19. The TCR originated in a human donor who had recovered from COVID-19. CDR3 DNA sequence: TGCGCCAGCAGCCAAGATGGTAGGGGAGGAAACATTCAGTACTTC. Amino acid sequence: CASSQDGRGGNIQYF.